This T cell receptor beta chain was recovered during a study of blood T cells in healthy people across ages. A second roughly 6 to 11 cycle PCR used barcoded and J-beta primers. TCRdb re-analysed the 5' RACE reads in MiXCR, keeping a single row per CDR3 protein. Among about 970,000 distinct CDR3 sequences listed, roughly 50% were seen once. This clonotype was recorded a few times. In germline, CDR1 is MNHNY, CDR2 SVGAGI (reference sequence). The CDR3 covers 15 residues. The J segment lost 6 bases and the V segment lost 5 bases, leaving 6 bases of the junction unmatched. This chain uses TRBV6-6 with TRBJ2-3, with 12 bases identical to TRBD2. The sequence was obtained from an older woman in good health. Material for sequencing was blood. CDR3 DNA: TGTGCCAGCAGTACCGGGACTAGCGGGTTGGATACGCAGTATTTT. Translation: CASSTGTSGLDTQYF.